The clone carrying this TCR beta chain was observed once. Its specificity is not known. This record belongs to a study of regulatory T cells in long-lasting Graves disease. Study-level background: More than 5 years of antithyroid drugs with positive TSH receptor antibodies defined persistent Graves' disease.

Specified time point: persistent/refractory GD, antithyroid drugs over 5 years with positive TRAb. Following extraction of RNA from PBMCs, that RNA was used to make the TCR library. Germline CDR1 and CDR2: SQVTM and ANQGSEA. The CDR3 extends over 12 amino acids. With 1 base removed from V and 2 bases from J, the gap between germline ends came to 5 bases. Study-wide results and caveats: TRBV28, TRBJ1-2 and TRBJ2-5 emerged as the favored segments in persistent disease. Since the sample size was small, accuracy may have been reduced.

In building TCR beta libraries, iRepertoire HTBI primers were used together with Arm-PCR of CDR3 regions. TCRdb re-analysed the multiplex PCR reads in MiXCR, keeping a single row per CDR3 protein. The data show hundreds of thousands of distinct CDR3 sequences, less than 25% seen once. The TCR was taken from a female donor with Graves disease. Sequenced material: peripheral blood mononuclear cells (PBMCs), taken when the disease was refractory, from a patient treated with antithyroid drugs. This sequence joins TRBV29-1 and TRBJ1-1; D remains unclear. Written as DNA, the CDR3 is TGCAGCGTTGAAGGGACCAACACTGAAGCTTTCTTT. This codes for CSVEGTNTEAFF.